A selection of T cell receptor beta chains follows, all from one sample in a study of CD8+CD57+ T cells in acquired aplastic anemia. From the reads, TCRdb called clonotypes with MiXCR, one entry per CDR3 protein. The profile shows fewer than 250,000 distinct CDR3 sequences, roughly half of them singletons. Sequencing input: sorted CD4+, CD8+, or CD8+CD57+ T cells (not recorded which) from PBMCs. These receptor sequences come from a human donor with aplastic anemia. The CDR3 runs from the conserved cysteine through the conserved F or W. The D gene is left open where the match is weak. Size values are once, few and many counts, or a class for expanded clones, and some rows have none.

clone size | D gene | J gene | V gene | CDR3 DNA | CDR3 protein
- | - | TRBJ1-1 | TRBV28 | TGTGCCAGCGGTGAGTACGACGGGAACACTGAAGCTTTCTTT | CASGEYDGNTEAFF
- | - | TRBJ2-3 | TRBV24-1 | TGTGCCACCAGTGATTCCGGGACGAGTTACACAGATACGCAGTATTTT | CATSDSGTSYTDTQYF
- | - | TRBJ1-2 | TRBV25-1 | TGTGCCAGCAGTGAGAGGGGGAGAGTCTATGGCTACACCTTC | CASSERGRVYGYTF
- | - | TRBJ2-7 | TRBV10-3 | TGTGCCATCGGAGGGACAAGGGGATCCTACGAGCAGTACTTC | CAIGGTRGSYEQYF
- | TRBD2 | TRBJ2-5 | TRBV7-2 | TGTGCCTGCAGCTCCGGACTAGCGGGGGGGCTTCCAGAAGAAGAGACCCGGTACTTC | CACSSGLAGGLPEEETRYF
- | - | TRBJ1-6 | TRBV7-6 | TGTGCCAGCAGCCCACAGTTCGGTAATTCACCCCTCCACTTT | CASSPQFGNSPLHF
many | TRBD1 | TRBJ2-2 | TRBV4-2 | TGTGCCAGCAGCCAATTCCTCGGACAGGGGGCCGGGGAGCTGTTTTTT | CASSQFLGQGAGELFF
- | - | TRBJ2-1 | TRBV20-1 | TGCAGTGCGGGCGACTACAATGAGCAGTTCTTC | CSAGDYNEQFF
many | - | TRBJ2-7 | TRBV19 | TGTGCCAGTAGTATAGCCGACTCCTACGAGCAGTACTTC | CASSIADSYEQYF
few | TRBD1 | TRBJ2-1 | TRBV12-3/TRBV12-4 | TGTGCCAGCAGTTTTGTATCGGCAGGGGGAGTTCCCTACAATGAGCAGTTCTTC | CASSFVSAGGVPYNEQFF
- | TRBD1 | TRBJ1-2 | TRBV9 | TGTGCCAGCAGCGGGGGACAGGGGGGTGGCTACACCTTC | CASSGGQGGGYTF
many | - | TRBJ1-5 | TRBV24-1 | TGTGCCACCAGTGATCAGGACGGATTAAATCAGCCCCAGCATTTT | CATSDQDGLNQPQHF
- | TRBD2 | TRBJ2-3 | TRBV9 | TGTGCCAGCAGCGTAACGGCTAGCGGGCACACAGATACGCAGTATTTT | CASSVTASGHTDTQYF
- | - | TRBJ1-1 | TRBV7-2 | TGTGCAACCTCACCGGGGGCGTACACTGAAGCTTTCTTT | CATSPGAYTEAFF
many | - | TRBJ2-3 | TRBV20-1 | TGCAGTGCTAGTCTGGACACAAAGATTCCTAGCACAGATACGCAGTATTTT | CSASLDTKIPSTDTQYF
- | - | TRBJ1-1 | TRBV29-1 | TGCAGCGGGGGGCGAGCCACTGAAGCTTTCTTT | CSGGRATEAFF
- | - | TRBJ1-2 | TRBV29-1 | TGCAGCGTTGAAATAGGCCCAAACTATGGCTACACCTTC | CSVEIGPNYGYTF
- | - | TRBJ1-5 | TRBV15 | TGTGCCACCGGCAGAGATCCCAGGAGAAATCAGCCCCAGCATTTT | CATGRDPRRNQPQHF
- | TRBD1 | TRBJ1-2 | TRBV29-1 | TGCAGCGTTGTCCTCCGGGACAGGGGGCGAGCTGACTATGGCTACACCTTC | CSVVLRDRGRADYGYTF
- | - | TRBJ2-7 | TRBV7-2 | TGTGCCAGCAACCCCCTGGACAGTCTCTACGAGCAGTACTTC | CASNPLDSLYEQYF
- | - | TRBJ2-1 | TRBV7-2 | TGTGCCAGCAGCTTACAAGAGGGGAATTACAATGAGCAGTTCTTC | CASSLQEGNYNEQFF